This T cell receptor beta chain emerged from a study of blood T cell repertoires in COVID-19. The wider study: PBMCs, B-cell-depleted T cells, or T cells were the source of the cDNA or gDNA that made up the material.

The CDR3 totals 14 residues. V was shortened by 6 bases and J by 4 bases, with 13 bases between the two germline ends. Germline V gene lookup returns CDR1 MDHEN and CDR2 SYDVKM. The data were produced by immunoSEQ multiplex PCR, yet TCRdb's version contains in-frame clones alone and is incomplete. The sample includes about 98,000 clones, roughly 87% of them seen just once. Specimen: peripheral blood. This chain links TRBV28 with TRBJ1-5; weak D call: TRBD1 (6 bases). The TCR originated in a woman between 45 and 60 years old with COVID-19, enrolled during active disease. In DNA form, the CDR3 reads TGTGCCAGCAGCCGAACAGGGCCGAATCAGCCCCAGCATTTT. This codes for CASSRTGPNQPQHF.